This TCR beta chain was retrieved from a study of blood T cell repertoires in COVID-19. Using immunoSEQ multiplex PCR, the repertoire was profiled, and TCRdb retains in-frame clones only, with some absent. Here the sample spans roughly 56,000 clones, more than 85% being singletons. The receptor comes from a man in his fifties or sixties with active COVID-19. The sequenced sample consisted of peripheral blood.

The CDR3: CASSLGLFTDTQYF. The CDR3 coding sequence is TGTGCCAGCAGCCTCGGACTTTTTACAGATACGCAGTATTTT. V is TRBV6-5 and J is TRBJ2-3, with D possibly matching TRBD2 (5 bases). V lost 6 bases to trimming and J lost 3 bases, with 13 bases between them. The germline gives CDR1 MNHEY, CDR2 SVGAGI. The CDR3 totals 14 residues.